The sequence of this TCR beta chain was determined in a study of T-cell memory formation after mild COVID-19. The germline CDR1 and CDR2 sequences are WSHSY and SAAADI. V shed 1 base and J shed 4 bases, with 5 bases lying between them. This CDR3 comprises 13 residues. Study-level points and caveats: Most CD4+ clones that shrank were in CM and EM, while CD8+ ones turned up in EMRA.

Using constant-segment primers, 5'RACE produced TCR alpha and TCR beta cDNA libraries carrying sample barcodes and UMIs. TCRdb analysed the 5' RACE reads with MiXCR anew, one entry per CDR3 protein. The sample carries roughly 120,000 distinct CDR3 sequences, approximately 22% recorded once. In the case of this clonotype: Its target is unknown.

This rearrangement joins TRBV10-2 to TRBJ1-5; D not resolved. The sequence was obtained from a man aged 18 to 30 who had mild COVID-19 (a few samples of this study predate the infection). Cell type and time point are not known. Sample: PBMCs or a T cell subset sorted from them (not recorded which). As DNA, the CDR3 is TGCGCCAGCAGTGAGTGGGTAAATCAGCCCCAGCATTTT. Encoded protein: CASSEWVNQPQHF.